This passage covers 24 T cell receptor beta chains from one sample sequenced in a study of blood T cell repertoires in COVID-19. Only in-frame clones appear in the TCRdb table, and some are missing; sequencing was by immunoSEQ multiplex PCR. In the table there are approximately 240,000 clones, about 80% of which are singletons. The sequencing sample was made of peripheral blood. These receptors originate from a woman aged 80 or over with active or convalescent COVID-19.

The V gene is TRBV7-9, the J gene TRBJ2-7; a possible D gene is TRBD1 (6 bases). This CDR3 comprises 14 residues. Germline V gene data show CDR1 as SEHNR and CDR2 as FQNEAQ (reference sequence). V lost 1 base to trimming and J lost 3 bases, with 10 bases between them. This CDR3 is CASSLVSRGYEQYF. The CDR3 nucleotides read TGTGCCAGCAGCTTAGTAAGCAGGGGCTACGAGCAGTACTTC.

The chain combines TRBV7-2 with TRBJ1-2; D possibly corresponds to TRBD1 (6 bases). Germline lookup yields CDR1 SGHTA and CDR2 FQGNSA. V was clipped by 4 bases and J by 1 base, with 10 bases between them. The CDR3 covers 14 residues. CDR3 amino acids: CASSSYRDNYGYTF. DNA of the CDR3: TGTGCCAGCAGCTCCTACAGGGATAACTATGGCTACACCTTC.

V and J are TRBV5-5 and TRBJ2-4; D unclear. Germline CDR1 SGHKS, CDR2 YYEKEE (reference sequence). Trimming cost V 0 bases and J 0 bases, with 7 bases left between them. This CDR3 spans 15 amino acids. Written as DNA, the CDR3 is TGTGCCAGCAGCTTGGCGGAGCCAGCCAAAAACATTCAGTACTTC. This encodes CASSLAEPAKNIQYF.

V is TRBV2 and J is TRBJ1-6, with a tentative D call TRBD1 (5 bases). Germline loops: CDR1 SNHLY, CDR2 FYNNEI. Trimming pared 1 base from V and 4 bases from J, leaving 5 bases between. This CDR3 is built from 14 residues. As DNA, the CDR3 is TGTGCCAGCAGTGAAGGACAGTATAATTCACCCCTCCACTTT. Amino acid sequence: CASSEGQYNSPLHF.

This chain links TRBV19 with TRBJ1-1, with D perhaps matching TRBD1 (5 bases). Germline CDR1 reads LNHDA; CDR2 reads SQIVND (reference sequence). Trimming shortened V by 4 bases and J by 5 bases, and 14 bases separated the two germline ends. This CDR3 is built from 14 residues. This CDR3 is CASSTSQGRTEAFF. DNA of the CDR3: TGTGCCAGTAGTACCTCTCAGGGAAGGACTGAAGCTTTCTTT.

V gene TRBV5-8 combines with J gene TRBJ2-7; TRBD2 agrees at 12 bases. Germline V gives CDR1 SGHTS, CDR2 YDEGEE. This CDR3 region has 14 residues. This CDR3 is CASSLDWTSGVSLV. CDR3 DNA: TGTGCCAGCAGCTTGGACTGGACTAGCGGGGTGTCTCTCGTC.

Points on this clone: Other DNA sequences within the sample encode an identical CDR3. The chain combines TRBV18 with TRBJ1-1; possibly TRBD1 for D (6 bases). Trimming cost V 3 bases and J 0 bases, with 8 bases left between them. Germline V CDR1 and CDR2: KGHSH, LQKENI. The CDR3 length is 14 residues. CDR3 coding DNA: TGTGCCAGCTCACCCGCAGGGGTGAACACTGAAGCTTTCTTT. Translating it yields CASSPAGVNTEAFF.

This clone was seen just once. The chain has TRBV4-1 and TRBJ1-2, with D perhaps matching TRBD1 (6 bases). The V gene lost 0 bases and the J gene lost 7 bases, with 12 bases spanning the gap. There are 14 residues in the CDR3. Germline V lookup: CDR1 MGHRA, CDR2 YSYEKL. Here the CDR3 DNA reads TGCGCCAGCAGCCAAGATGCAGGGGAGGGTGGCTACACCTTC. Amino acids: CASSQDAGEGGYTF.

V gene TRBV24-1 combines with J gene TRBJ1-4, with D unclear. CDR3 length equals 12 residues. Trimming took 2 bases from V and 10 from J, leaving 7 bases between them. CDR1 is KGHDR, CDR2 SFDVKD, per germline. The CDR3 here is CATSDSRGKLFF. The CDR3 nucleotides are TGTGCCACCAGTGATTCTCGAGGAAAACTGTTTTTT.

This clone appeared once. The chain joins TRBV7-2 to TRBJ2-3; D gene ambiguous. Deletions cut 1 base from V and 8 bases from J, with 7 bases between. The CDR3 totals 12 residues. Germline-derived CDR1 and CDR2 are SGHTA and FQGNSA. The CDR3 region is CASSLVAITQYF. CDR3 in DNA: TGTGCCAGCAGCTTAGTTGCGATTACGCAGTATTTT.

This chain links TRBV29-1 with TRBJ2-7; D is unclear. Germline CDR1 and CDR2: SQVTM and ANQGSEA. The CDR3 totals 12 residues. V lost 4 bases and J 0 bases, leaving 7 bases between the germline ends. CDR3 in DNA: TGCAGCGTTGGCTCTACCTCCTACGAGCAGTACTTC. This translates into CSVGSTSYEQYF.

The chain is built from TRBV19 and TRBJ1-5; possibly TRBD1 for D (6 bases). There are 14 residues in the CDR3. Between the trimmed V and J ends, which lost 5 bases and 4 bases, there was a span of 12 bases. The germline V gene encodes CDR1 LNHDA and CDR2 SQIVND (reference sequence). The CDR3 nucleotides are TGTGCCAGTAGTGGCCGGGACAAAAATCAGCCCCAGCATTTT. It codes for CASSGRDKNQPQHF.

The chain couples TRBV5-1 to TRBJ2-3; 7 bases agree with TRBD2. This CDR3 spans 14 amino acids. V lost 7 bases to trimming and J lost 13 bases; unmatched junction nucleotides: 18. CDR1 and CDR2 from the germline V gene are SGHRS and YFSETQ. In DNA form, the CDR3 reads TGCGCCAGCCGGCCTAGCGGAAGTCATTTTGGGGAGTATTTT. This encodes CASRPSGSHFGEYF.

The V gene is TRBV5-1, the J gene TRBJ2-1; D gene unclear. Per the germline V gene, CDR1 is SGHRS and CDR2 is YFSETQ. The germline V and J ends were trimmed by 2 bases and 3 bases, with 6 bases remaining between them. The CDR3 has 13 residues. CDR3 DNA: TGCGCCAGCAGCTTCCCGGGCTACAATGAGCAGTTCTTC. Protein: CASSFPGYNEQFF.

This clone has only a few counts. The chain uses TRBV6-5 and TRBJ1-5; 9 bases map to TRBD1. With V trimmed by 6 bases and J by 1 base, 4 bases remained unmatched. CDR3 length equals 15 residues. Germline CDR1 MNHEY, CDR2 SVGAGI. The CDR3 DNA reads TGTGCCAGCAGGCGACAGGGGGTGAGCAATCAGCCCCAGCATTTT. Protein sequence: CASRRQGVSNQPQHF.

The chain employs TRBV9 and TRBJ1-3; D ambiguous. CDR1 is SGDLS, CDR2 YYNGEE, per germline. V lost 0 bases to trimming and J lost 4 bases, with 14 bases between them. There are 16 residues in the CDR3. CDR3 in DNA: TGTGCCAGCAGCGTAGGCGGGCGAAGAGACGGAAACACCATATATTTT. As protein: CASSVGGRRDGNTIYF.

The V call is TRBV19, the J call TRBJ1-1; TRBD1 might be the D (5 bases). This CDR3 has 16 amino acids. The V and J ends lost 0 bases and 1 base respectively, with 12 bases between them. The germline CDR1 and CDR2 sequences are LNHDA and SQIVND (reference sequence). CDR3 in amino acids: CASSIDLRGTNTEAFF. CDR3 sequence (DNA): TGTGCCAGTAGTATAGATCTGCGGGGGACGAACACTGAAGCTTTCTTT.

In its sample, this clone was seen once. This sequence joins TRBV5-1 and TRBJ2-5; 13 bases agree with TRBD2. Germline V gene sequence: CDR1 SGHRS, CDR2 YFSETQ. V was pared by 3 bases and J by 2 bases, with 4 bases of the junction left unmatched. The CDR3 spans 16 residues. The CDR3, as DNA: TGCGCCAGCAGCTCCGGACTAGCGGGGGTGCAAGAGACCCAGTACTTC. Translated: CASSSGLAGVQETQYF.

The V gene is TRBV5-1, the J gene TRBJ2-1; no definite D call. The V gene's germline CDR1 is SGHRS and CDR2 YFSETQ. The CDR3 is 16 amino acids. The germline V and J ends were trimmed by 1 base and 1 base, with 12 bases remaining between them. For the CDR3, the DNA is TGCGCCAGCAGCTTGTCAGTCCAAGTTTCCTACAATGAGCAGTTCTTC. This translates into CASSLSVQVSYNEQFF.

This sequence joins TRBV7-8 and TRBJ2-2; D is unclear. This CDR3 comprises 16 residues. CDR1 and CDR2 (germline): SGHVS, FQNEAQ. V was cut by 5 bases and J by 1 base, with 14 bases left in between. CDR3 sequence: CASSKRRLRNTGELFF. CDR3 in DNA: TGTGCCAGCAGCAAACGGCGACTGCGGAACACCGGGGAGCTGTTTTTT.

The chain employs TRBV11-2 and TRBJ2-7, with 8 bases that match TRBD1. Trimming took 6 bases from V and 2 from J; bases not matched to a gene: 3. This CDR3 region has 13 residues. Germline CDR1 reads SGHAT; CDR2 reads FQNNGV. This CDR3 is CASSTQGAYEQYF. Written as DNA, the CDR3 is TGTGCCAGCAGTACACAGGGGGCCTACGAGCAGTACTTC.

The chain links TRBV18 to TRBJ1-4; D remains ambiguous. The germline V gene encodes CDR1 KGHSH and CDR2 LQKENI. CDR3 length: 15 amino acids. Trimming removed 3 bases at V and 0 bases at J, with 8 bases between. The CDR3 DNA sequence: TGTGCCAGCTCACCGCGGATGGCAACTAATGAAAAACTGTTTTTT. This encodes CASSPRMATNEKLFF. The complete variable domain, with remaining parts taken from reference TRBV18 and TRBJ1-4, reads NAGVMQNPRHLVRRRGQEARLRCSPMKGHSHVYWYRQLPEEGLKFMVYLQKENIIDESGMPKERFSAEFPKEGPSILRIQQVVRGDSAAYFCASSPRMATNEKLFFGSGTQLSVL.

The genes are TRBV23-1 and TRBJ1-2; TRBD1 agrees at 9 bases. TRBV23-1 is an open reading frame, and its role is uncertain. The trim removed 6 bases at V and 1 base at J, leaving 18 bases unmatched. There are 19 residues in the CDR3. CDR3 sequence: CASRRGQGMNRGDNYGYTF. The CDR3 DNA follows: TGCGCCAGCAGGCGAGGACAGGGGATGAATAGGGGAGATAACTATGGCTACACCTTC.

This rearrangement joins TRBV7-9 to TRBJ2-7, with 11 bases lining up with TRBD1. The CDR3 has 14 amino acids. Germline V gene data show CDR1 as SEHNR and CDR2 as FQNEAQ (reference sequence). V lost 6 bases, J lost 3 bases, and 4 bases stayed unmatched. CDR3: CASRTGTGGYEQYF. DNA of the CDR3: TGTGCCAGCAGGACCGGGACAGGGGGCTACGAGCAGTACTTC.